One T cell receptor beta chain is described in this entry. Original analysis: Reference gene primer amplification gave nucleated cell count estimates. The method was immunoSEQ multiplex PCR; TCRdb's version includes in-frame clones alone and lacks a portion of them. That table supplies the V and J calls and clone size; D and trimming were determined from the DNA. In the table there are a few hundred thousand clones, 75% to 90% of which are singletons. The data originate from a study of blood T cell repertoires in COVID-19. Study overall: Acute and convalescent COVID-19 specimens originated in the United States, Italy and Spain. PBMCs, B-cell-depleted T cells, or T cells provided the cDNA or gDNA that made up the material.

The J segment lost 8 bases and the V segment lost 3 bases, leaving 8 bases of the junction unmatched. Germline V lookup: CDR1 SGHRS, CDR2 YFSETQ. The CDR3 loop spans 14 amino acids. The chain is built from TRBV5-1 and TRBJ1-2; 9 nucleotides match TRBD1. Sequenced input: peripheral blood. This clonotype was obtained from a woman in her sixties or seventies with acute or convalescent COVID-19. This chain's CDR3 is CASSSFTGGEGYTF. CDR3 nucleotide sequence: TGCGCCAGCAGCTCATTTACAGGGGGCGAAGGCTACACCTTC.